This section outlines one T cell receptor (beta chain) sequence together with its context. This record belongs to a study of shared clonotypes between healthy human individuals. V was trimmed by 4 bases and J by 3 bases, leaving 14 bases between them. CDR3 length: 14 residues. Germline V gene lookup returns CDR1 SGDLS and CDR2 YYNGEE. As handled by the study authors: Junction-only immunoSEQ data arrived without quality scores, meaning filtering differed. Data came from immunoSEQ multiplex PCR; TCRdb stores just in-frame clones and leaves some out. V, J and clone size derive from that table, while D and trimming were established from the DNA sequence. The table includes over a million clones, nearly 99% detected once.

The sample consisted of naive CD4+ T cells sorted from blood. Indicated subset: CD45RA+ positively selected. The receptor's source is a young man in good health. J is TRBJ2-7 and V is TRBV9; perhaps TRBD2 as D (6 bases). The CDR3 nucleotides are TGTGCCAGCAGCCCCTCTGGGGGGAACTACGAGCAGTACTTC. Translating it yields CASSPSGGNYEQYF.